The 27 T cell receptor beta chains in this list originate from one sample, sequenced in a study of blood T cell repertoires in COVID-19. Only in-frame clones appear in the TCRdb table, and some are missing; sequencing was by immunoSEQ multiplex PCR. The sample lists roughly 86,000 clones; 70% to 85% were seen once. The sample was peripheral blood. Every receptor here comes from an elderly woman with COVID-19, enrolled during active disease.

J is TRBJ2-3 and V is TRBV7-2; 12 bases are shared with TRBD2. The ends lost 6 bases at V and 4 bases at J; junction bases unmatched: 8. Germline assignment: CDR1 SGHTA and CDR2 FQGNSA. The CDR3 loop spans 16 amino acids. As DNA, the CDR3 is TGTGCCAGCAGTTTGACTAGCGGGGGAGAATCAGATACGCAGTATTTT. It specifies CASSLTSGGESDTQYF.

In this sample, this clone turned up once. V usage is TRBV7-9 and J usage is TRBJ1-5; no clear D gene. V shed 3 bases and J shed 5 bases, with 8 bases lying between them. Germline loops: CDR1 SEHNR, CDR2 FQNEAQ (reference sequence). The length of the CDR3 is 13 residues. The CDR3 DNA is TGTGCCAGCAGCTTTATGCTAGATCAGCCCCAGCATTTT. It specifies CASSFMLDQPQHF.

The chain has TRBV7-2 and TRBJ1-2; TRBD1 is a possible D gene (5 bases). V dropped 3 bases and J dropped 2 bases, with 7 bases sitting between them. The CDR3 loop spans 13 amino acids. Germline CDR1 reads SGHTA; CDR2 reads FQGNSA. The CDR3 loop is CASSLGGNYGYTF. The DNA for the CDR3 is TGTGCCAGCAGCTTGGGGGGAAACTATGGCTACACCTTC.

The chain couples TRBV7-8 to TRBJ2-3; 8 nucleotides line up with TRBD2. This CDR3 has 15 residues. In germline, CDR1 is SGHVS, CDR2 FQNEAQ. Trimming cost V 1 base and J 5 bases; bases outside gene matches: 5. The CDR3 sequence: CASSLGAAGVDTQYF. The CDR3 coding sequence is TGTGCCAGCAGCTTAGGGGCAGCGGGAGTAGATACGCAGTATTTT.

This chain connects TRBV5-1 to TRBJ1-4, with D perhaps matching TRBD1 (6 bases). Trimming removed 4 bases from V and 0 bases from J, with 13 bases in between. CDR3 length: 16 amino acids. The germline V gene encodes CDR1 SGHRS and CDR2 YFSETQ. CDR3 coding DNA: TGCGCCAGCAGCACCGGGACACTAGCAACTAATGAAAAACTGTTTTTT. This translates into CASSTGTLATNEKLFF.

The chain employs TRBV19 and TRBJ1-3; D gene ambiguous. The CDR3 extends over 14 amino acids. Trimming shortened V by 6 bases and J by 0 bases, and 9 bases separated the two germline ends. Germline CDR1 is LNHDA and CDR2 is SQIVND (reference sequence). The CDR3 bases are TGTGCCAGTAGCCCCGGGTCCTCTGGAAACACCATATATTTT. Its protein product is CASSPGSSGNTIYF.

The V and J genes are TRBV5-1 and TRBJ2-7; TRBD2 matches at 8 bases. CDR3 length: 15 residues. Germline V CDR1 and CDR2: SGHRS, YFSETQ. The junction had 3 bases not matched to a gene; V was cut back by 0 bases and J by 1 base. CDR3 bases: TGCGCCAGCAGCTTGGTCGGGGGGGAATCCTACGAGCAGTACTTC. Residues: CASSLVGGESYEQYF.

J is TRBJ1-5 and V is TRBV27, with 11 bases fitting TRBD1. J lost 5 bases, V lost 5 bases, and 5 bases had no gene match. Germline CDR1 MNHEY, CDR2 SMNVEV (reference sequence). The CDR3 is 15 amino acids. CDR3 bases: TGTGCCAGCAGTCCGGGGACAGGGGGGGATCAGCCCCAGCATTTT. This sequence encodes CASSPGTGGDQPQHF.

The genes are TRBV2 and TRBJ1-4; TRBD1 aligns across 9 bases. This CDR3 spans 16 amino acids. Germline trimming cut 3 bases from V and 1 base from J; bases unmatched to any gene: 3. Germline CDR1 is SNHLY and CDR2 is FYNNEI. DNA of the CDR3: TGTGCCAGCAGTGAGGGACAGGGAGGAACTAATGAAAAACTGTTTTTT. Amino acids: CASSEGQGGTNEKLFF.

A few counts support this clone. The CDR3 sequence is CASSQIPSGELFF. In DNA form, the CDR3 reads TGCGCCAGCAGCCAAATCCCCTCCGGGGAGCTGTTTTTT. V usage is TRBV4-1 and J usage is TRBJ2-2; D call uncertain. CDR1 MGHRA and CDR2 YSYEKL come from the germline V gene. V was trimmed by 2 bases and J by 6 bases, leaving 7 bases between them. The CDR3 extends over 13 amino acids.

This clone was observed a handful of times. This chain joins TRBV27 and TRBJ1-3; TRBD1 aligns across 9 bases. The V segment lost 6 bases and the J segment 4 bases; nucleotides outside the gene matches: 4. The CDR3 is made up of 14 amino acids. The germline V gene has CDR1 MNHEY and CDR2 SMNVEV (reference sequence). The CDR3 sequence is CASRGQGAGNTIYF. DNA of the CDR3: TGTGCCAGCAGGGGACAGGGAGCAGGAAACACCATATATTTT.

CDR3 DNA sequence: TGTGCCAGCAGTCACCACAGCGGGAGAACAGATACGCAGTATTTT. Its protein product is CASSHHSGRTDTQYF. V is TRBV28 and J is TRBJ2-3, with 8 bases fitting TRBD2. Trimming took 5 bases from V and 3 from J; bases not matched to a gene: 7. Germline lookup yields CDR1 MDHEN and CDR2 SYDVKM. The CDR3 consists of 15 residues. The full variable domain, with the rest looked up from reference TRBV28 and TRBJ2-3, is DVKVTQSSRYLVKRTGEKVFLECVQDMDHENMFWYRQDPGLGLRLIYFSYDVKMKEKGDIPEGYSVSREKKERFSLILESASTNQTSMYLCASSHHSGRTDTQYFGPGTRLTVL.

The chain combines TRBV9 with TRBJ1-3; D unclear. V gave up 7 bases and J gave up 0 bases, with 11 bases separating them. This CDR3 is 14 amino acids long. Germline-derived CDR1 and CDR2 are SGDLS and YYNGEE. The CDR3 loop reads CASARGASGNTIYF. DNA for the CDR3: TGTGCCAGCGCCCGCGGAGCCTCTGGAAACACCATATATTTT.

The chain uses TRBV28 and TRBJ2-7; tentative D call: TRBD2 (6 bases). V lost 6 bases and J lost 6, with 18 bases in between. Germline V gene lookup returns CDR1 MDHEN and CDR2 SYDVKM. This CDR3 spans 14 amino acids. The chain's CDR3 is CASRDSGPRGEQYF. CDR3 DNA: TGTGCCAGCAGGGATAGCGGACCAAGAGGCGAGCAGTACTTC.

The chain has TRBV12-3 or TRBV12-4 and TRBJ2-5; D ambiguous. V lost 2 bases, J lost 5 bases, and 9 bases lay in between. This CDR3 comprises 13 residues. The CDR3 is CASSLSRFETQYF. The DNA for the CDR3 is TGTGCCAGCAGTTTATCGAGGTTCGAGACCCAGTACTTC.

A few counts support this clone. The chain couples TRBV6-4 to TRBJ2-3; 9 bases align to TRBD1. Unmatched junction bases numbered 5, after V lost 5 bases and J lost 2 bases. The CDR3 extends over 15 amino acids. Germline V lookup: CDR1 MRHNA, CDR2 SNTAGT. CDR3 protein: CASSLWDRDTDTQYF. The CDR3 DNA sequence: TGTGCCAGCAGTCTTTGGGACAGGGACACAGATACGCAGTATTTT.

V and J are TRBV2 and TRBJ2-5; 9 positions agree with TRBD1. Germline V gene data show CDR1 as SNHLY and CDR2 as FYNNEI. This CDR3 is 16 amino acids long. V shed 7 bases, J shed 4 bases, and the junction held 13 bases outside the gene matches. CDR3 sequence reads: CASTILGTGPSETQYF. The CDR3 DNA reads TGTGCCAGCACCATACTCGGGACAGGGCCCTCAGAGACCCAGTACTTC.

The V call is TRBV5-4, the J call TRBJ1-4, with 10 bases lining up with TRBD1. Trimming cost V 4 bases and J 4 bases; bases outside gene matches: 4. The germline V gene encodes CDR1 SGHNT and CDR2 YYREEE (reference sequence). The CDR3 spans 15 residues. CDR3 residues: CASSPRTGGNEKLFF. The CDR3 nucleotides are TGTGCCAGCAGCCCCAGGACAGGGGGTAATGAAAAACTGTTTTTT.

The chain employs TRBV2 and TRBJ2-1; 9 nucleotides match TRBD1. This CDR3 comprises 14 residues. J gave up 9 bases and V 5 bases, and 8 bases lay outside the gene matches. The germline gives CDR1 SNHLY, CDR2 FYNNEI. The CDR3 DNA reads TGTGCCAGCAGTCGGGACAGGGTGAATAGTGAGCAGTTCTTC. Amino acid sequence: CASSRDRVNSEQFF. The whole variable domain, filled in from reference TRBV2 and TRBJ2-1, reads EPEVTQTPSHQVTQMGQEVILRCVPISNHLYFYWYRQILGQKVEFLVSFYNNEISEKSEIFDDQFSVERPDGSNFTLKIRSTKLEDSAMYFCASSRDRVNSEQFFGPGTRLTVL.

This chain uses TRBV18 with TRBJ2-3; D gene ambiguous. The CDR3 consists of 12 residues. Per germline, CDR1 KGHSH and CDR2 LQKENI. Trimming removed 2 bases at V and 6 bases at J, with 6 bases between. CDR3 nucleotide sequence: TGTGCCAGCTCACCATACGGTGATACGCAGTATTTT. Its protein is CASSPYGDTQYF. Supplemented by reference TRBV18 and TRBJ2-3, the full variable domain reads NAGVMQNPRHLVRRRGQEARLRCSPMKGHSHVYWYRQLPEEGLKFMVYLQKENIIDESGMPKERFSAEFPKEGPSILRIQQVVRGDSAAYFCASSPYGDTQYFGPGTRLTVL.

The V call is TRBV23-1, the J call TRBJ2-2; 7 nucleotides align to TRBD1. TRBV23-1 is assigned to the ORF class and has an uncertain function. The CDR3 consists of 18 residues. J was trimmed by 7 bases and V by 1 base; bases with no gene match: 15. CDR3 nucleotide sequence: TGCGCCAGCAGTCAATTGTACAGGGGCCCGGGTCGGTACGGGGAGCTGTTTTTT. Translating it yields CASSQLYRGPGRYGELFF.

The chain uses TRBV12-5 and TRBJ2-3; 11 nucleotides agree with TRBD2. Germline V gene lookup returns CDR1 LGHNT and CDR2 FRNRAP. V was pared by 6 bases and J by 5 bases, with 7 bases of the junction left unmatched. The CDR3 length is 15 residues. CDR3 in amino acids: CASGSSGGARDTQYF. The DNA for the CDR3 is TGTGCTAGTGGGAGTAGCGGGGGGGCCCGAGATACGCAGTATTTT.

The table lists this clone with a count of one. The chain has TRBV10-3 and TRBJ2-5; 9 nucleotides line up with TRBD2. With V trimmed by 0 bases and J by 7 bases, 12 bases remained unmatched. This CDR3 region has 17 residues. Germline CDR1 reads ENHRY; CDR2 reads SYGVKD. The CDR3 DNA follows: TGTGCCATCAGTGAGTCATACGGGACTAGCAGCGGGGGGACCCAGTACTTC. Its translation: CAISESYGTSSGGTQYF.

The chain is built from TRBV6-1 and TRBJ2-3, with D hard to call. The germline V and J ends were trimmed by 3 bases and 3 bases, with 4 bases remaining between them. Germline assignment: CDR1 MNHNS and CDR2 SASEGT. The CDR3 loop spans 12 amino acids. The CDR3 spells CASSDLTDTQYF. CDR3 bases: TGTGCCAGCAGTGATCTGACAGATACGCAGTATTTT.

The chain combines TRBV6-5 with TRBJ1-4; 7 nucleotides line up with TRBD1. The CDR3 loop spans 14 amino acids. Germline CDR1 and CDR2: MNHEY and SVGAGI. V dropped 7 bases and J dropped 5; count of bases not matched to a gene: 7. The CDR3 DNA reads TGTGCCAGCAACTTCCAGGGGGGAAATGAAAAACTGTTTTTT. Protein sequence: CASNFQGGNEKLFF.

The genes are TRBV6-5 and TRBJ2-7; maybe TRBD1 (6 bases). Trimming cost V 2 bases and J 0 bases, with 14 bases left between them. Looked up from germline, CDR1 is MNHEY and CDR2 is SVGAGI. CDR3 length equals 16 residues. CDR3 sequence: CASSYDDRSYSYEQYF. As DNA, the CDR3 is TGTGCCAGCAGTTACGACGACAGGTCCTACTCCTACGAGCAGTACTTC.

This clone turned up a few times. The chain is built from TRBV5-1 and TRBJ2-3; 12 positions match TRBD1. This CDR3 has 15 residues. With 4 bases clipped from V and 6 bases from J, the junction kept 6 bases outside the gene matches. CDR1 and CDR2 from the germline V gene are SGHRS and YFSETQ. CDR3 nucleotides: TGCGCCAGCAGCGGACCGGGACAGGGGGCTGATACGCAGTATTTT. Translated: CASSGPGQGADTQYF.